This T cell receptor beta chain originates from a study of blood T cells in healthy people across ages. Using a J-beta primer mix together with a sample-barcoded 5' primer, a second PCR was run for roughly 7 to 12 cycles. Each CDR3 protein gets one entry after TCRdb re-called the 5' RACE reads with MiXCR. The data hold more than 1,400,000 distinct CDR3 sequences, with about 43% observed a single time. Turning to this clonotype: What it binds is not known.

Overall study findings and caveats: Long-lived and aged donors differed, with more naive CD4+ cells and higher diversity in the long-lived.

V lost 3 bases and J lost 0, with 9 bases in between. Germline V CDR1 and CDR2: SGHKS, YYEKEE (reference sequence). The CDR3 is 14 amino acids. This clonotype was sampled from a woman aged 18 to 35 in good health. The V and J genes are TRBV5-5 and TRBJ1-1, with D uncertain. Sequences were obtained from blood. The CDR3 DNA follows: TGTGCCAGCAGCTCCTTAGACATGAACACTGAAGCTTTCTTT. This codes for CASSSLDMNTEAFF.